Below, 12 T cell receptor beta chains from the same sample are listed, as sequenced in a study of cytomegalovirus exposure and HLA in healthy donors. Method: immunoSEQ multiplex PCR; TCRdb's copy keeps in-frame clones and lacks some. The sample holds about 180,000 clones, around nine tenths seen once. The sequenced material came from PBMCs. These receptors all stem from a woman aged 25 to 45 in good health and CMV-seronegative.

CDR3 nucleotide sequence: TGCGCCAGCAGCCCCATTGAGACTAGCGGGGGAAACTACAATGAGCAGTTCTTC. Protein: CASSPIETSGGNYNEQFF. The V gene is TRBV4-1, the J gene TRBJ2-1; TRBD2 agrees at 12 bases. CDR1 and CDR2 (germline): MGHRA, YSYEKL. The CDR3 covers 18 residues. J lost 3 bases, V lost 4 bases, and 10 bases had no gene match.

This clone was recorded once. The chain recombines TRBV6-5 with TRBJ2-2, with 9 bases identical to TRBD1. The CDR3 covers 15 residues. CDR1 MNHEY and CDR2 SVGAGI come from the germline V gene. J was trimmed by 2 bases and V by 5 bases; bases with no gene match: 3. The CDR3 DNA is TGTGCCAGCAGTCGGACAGGGGCAAACACCGGGGAGCTGTTTTTT. Protein sequence: CASSRTGANTGELFF.

V gene TRBV5-5 combines with J gene TRBJ2-2, with TRBD1 matching over 10 bases. Germline V gives CDR1 SGHKS, CDR2 YYEKEE (reference sequence). With V trimmed by 4 bases and J by 6 bases, 6 bases remained unmatched. The CDR3 extends over 15 amino acids. Written as DNA, the CDR3 is TGTGCCAGCAGCCCCGGGACAGGGGTATCCGGGGAGCTGTTTTTT. Translation gives CASSPGTGVSGELFF.

This rearrangement joins TRBV7-9 to TRBJ1-4; unclear D gene. CDR1 is SEHNR, CDR2 FQNEAQ, per germline (reference sequence). Trimming took 5 bases from V and 10 from J, leaving 11 bases between them. This CDR3 contains 12 residues. The CDR3 sequence: CASSHGSGKLFF. The CDR3 region has the DNA TGTGCCAGCAGCCACGGTTCCGGAAAACTGTTTTTT.

This chain uses TRBV6-1 with TRBJ1-2; D uncertain. Per germline, CDR1 MNHNS and CDR2 SASEGT. CDR3 length equals 17 residues. Trimming shortened V by 2 bases and J by 4 bases, and 20 bases separated the two germline ends. The CDR3 DNA follows: TGTGCCAGCAGTGAAATGTCGGGGAGAGGGTTCGCCTATGGCTACACCTTC. This gives the protein CASSEMSGRGFAYGYTF.

The V and J genes are TRBV7-8 and TRBJ1-1; the match to TRBD1 covers 9 bases. The V and J ends lost 6 bases and 3 bases, in that order; junction bases with no gene match: 2. CDR1 and CDR2 (germline): SGHVS, FQNEAQ. CDR3 length equals 13 residues. CDR3 sequence reads: CASRTGGYTEAFF. The DNA of the CDR3 is TGTGCCAGCAGGACAGGGGGTTACACTGAAGCTTTCTTT.

The CDR3 sequence is CASRETVYGYTF. The CDR3 bases are TGTGCCAGTAGAGAGACAGTTTATGGCTACACCTTC. V is TRBV19 and J is TRBJ1-2; TRBD1 might be the D (5 bases). CDR3 length: 12 amino acids. Germline V lookup: CDR1 LNHDA, CDR2 SQIVND (reference sequence). The V gene lost 6 bases and the J gene lost 5 bases, with 10 bases spanning the gap.

The chain has TRBV30 and TRBJ2-2, with unresolved D. The CDR3 totals 12 residues. Germline CDR1 is GTSNPN and CDR2 is SVGIG (reference sequence). Between the trimmed V and J ends, which lost 1 base and 10 bases, there was a span of 10 bases. The DNA of the CDR3 is TGTGCCTGGAGTGCATCGACTCAGGAGCTGTTTTTT. Protein: CAWSASTQELFF.

Only a few counts were recorded for this clone. The rearrangement links TRBV6-6 to TRBJ1-2; no definite D call. Trimming pared 10 bases from V and 3 bases from J, leaving 9 bases between. Germline-derived CDR1 and CDR2 are MNHNY and SVGAGI (reference sequence). The CDR3 extends over 11 amino acids. CDR3 DNA: TGTGCCACCAGAAACTACTATGGCTACACCTTC. This sequence encodes CATRNYYGYTF.

In regard to this clone: A read error may account for a junction end that differs from germline. The chain combines TRBV7-6 with TRBJ2-7; 7 bases align to TRBD2. The CDR3 contains 13 residues. Germline V lookup: CDR1 SGHVS, CDR2 FNYEAQ. The CDR3 nucleotides read TGTGCCAGCAGCTTGGATGGGAGGGACCGTCTGCACTTC. This gives the protein CASSLDGRDRLHF.

The chain recombines TRBV7-9 with TRBJ2-5; TRBD2 aligns across 7 bases. V lost 5 bases, J lost 5 bases, and 8 bases stayed unmatched. The length of the CDR3 is 14 residues. Germline-derived CDR1 and CDR2 are SEHNR and FQNEAQ (reference sequence). The CDR3 here is CASSKVGGGETQYF. CDR3 bases: TGTGCCAGCAGCAAGGTGGGGGGAGGGGAGACCCAGTACTTC.

V is TRBV5-1 and J is TRBJ2-7; the D gene is possibly TRBD1 (6 bases). CDR3 size: 14 residues. Trimming stripped 0 bases from V and 0 bases from J, with 7 bases between. Germline loops: CDR1 SGHRS, CDR2 YFSETQ. The CDR3 nucleotides are TGCGCCAGCAGCTTGGAACAGGGCTCCTACGAGCAGTACTTC. Amino acid sequence: CASSLEQGSYEQYF.